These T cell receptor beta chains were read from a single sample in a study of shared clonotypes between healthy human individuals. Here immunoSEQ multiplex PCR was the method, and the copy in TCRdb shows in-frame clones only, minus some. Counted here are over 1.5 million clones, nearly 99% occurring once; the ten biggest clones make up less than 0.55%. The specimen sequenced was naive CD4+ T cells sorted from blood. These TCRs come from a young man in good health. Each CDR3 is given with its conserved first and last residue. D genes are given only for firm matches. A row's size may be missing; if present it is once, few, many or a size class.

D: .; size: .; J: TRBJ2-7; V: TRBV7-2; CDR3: CASSFGRSSYEQYF; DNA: TGTGCCAGCAGCTTCGGGCGGAGCTCCTACGAGCAGTACTTC
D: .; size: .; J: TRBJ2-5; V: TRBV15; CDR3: CATSRGTQTGAETQYF; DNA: TGTGCCACCAGCAGAGGCACTCAAACGGGGGCAGAGACCCAGTACTTC
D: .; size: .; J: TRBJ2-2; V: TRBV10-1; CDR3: CASSEGHSTGELFF; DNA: TGCGCCAGCAGTGAGGGACACAGCACCGGGGAGCTGTTTTTT
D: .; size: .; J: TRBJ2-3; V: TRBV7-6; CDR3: CASSLVGWGTDTQYF; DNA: TGTGCCAGCAGCTTAGTAGGATGGGGCACAGATACGCAGTATTTT
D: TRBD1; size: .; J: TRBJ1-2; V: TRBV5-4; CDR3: CASRVGTADYGYTF; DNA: TGTGCCAGCAGAGTTGGGACAGCGGACTATGGCTACACCTTC
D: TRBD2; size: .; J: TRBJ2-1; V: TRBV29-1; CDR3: CSVDRGPSGYYNEQFF; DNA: TGCAGCGTTGATCGCGGTCCTAGCGGGTATTACAATGAGCAGTTCTTC
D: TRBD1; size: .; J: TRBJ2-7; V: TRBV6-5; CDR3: CASTRTGGEQYF; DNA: TGTGCCAGCACTCGGACAGGGGGGGAGCAGTACTTC
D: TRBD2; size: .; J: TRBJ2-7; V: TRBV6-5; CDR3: CASSYRGGLEQYF; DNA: TGTGCCAGCAGTTACCGGGGGGGTTTGGAGCAGTACTTC
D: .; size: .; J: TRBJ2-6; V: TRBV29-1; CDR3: CSVVVGPGANVLTF; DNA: TGCAGCGTTGTCGTAGGGCCTGGGGCCAACGTCCTGACTTTC
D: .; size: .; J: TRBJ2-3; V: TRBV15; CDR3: CATSRYLSEATDTQYF; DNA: TGTGCCACCAGCAGATATCTGAGCGAGGCCACAGATACGCAGTATTTT
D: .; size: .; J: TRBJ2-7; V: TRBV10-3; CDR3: CAISERGPLYEQYF; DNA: TGTGCCATCAGTGAGAGGGGACCACTCTACGAGCAGTACTTC
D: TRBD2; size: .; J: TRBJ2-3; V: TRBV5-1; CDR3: CASSLGTSWDTQYF; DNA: TGCGCCAGCAGCTTGGGGACTAGCTGGGATACGCAGTATTTT
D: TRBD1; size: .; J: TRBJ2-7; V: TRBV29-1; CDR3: CSVEEGQGILYEQYF; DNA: TGCAGCGTTGAAGAGGGACAGGGAATCCTCTACGAGCAGTACTTC
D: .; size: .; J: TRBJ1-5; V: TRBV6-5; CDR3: CASSYAGGQPQHF; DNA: TGTGCCAGCAGCTACGCGGGTGGTCAGCCCCAGCATTTT
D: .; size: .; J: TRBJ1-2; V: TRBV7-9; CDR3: CASSRTEPAGYTF; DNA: TGTGCCAGCAGCCGGACAGAACCGGCTGGCTACACCTTC
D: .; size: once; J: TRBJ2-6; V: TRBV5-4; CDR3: CASSLAVGPGANVLTF; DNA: TGTGCCAGCAGCTTGGCAGTTGGGCCTGGGGCCAACGTCCTGACTTTC
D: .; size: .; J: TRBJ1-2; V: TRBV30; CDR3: CATGGGGGGYTF; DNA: TGTGCAACTGGCGGGGGGGGCGGTGGCTACACCTTC
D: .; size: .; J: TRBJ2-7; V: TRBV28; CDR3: CASSRARQLSYEQYF; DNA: TGTGCCAGCAGTCGGGCGCGGCAGCTTTCCTACGAGCAGTACTTC
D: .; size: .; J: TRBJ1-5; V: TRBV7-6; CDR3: CASSQIQGNQPQHF; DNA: TGTGCCAGCAGCCAAATACAGGGTAATCAGCCCCAGCATTTT
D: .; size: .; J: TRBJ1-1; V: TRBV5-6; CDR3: CASSLGGNPPEAFF; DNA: TGTGCCAGCAGCTTGGGGGGCAATCCTCCGGAAGCTTTCTTT
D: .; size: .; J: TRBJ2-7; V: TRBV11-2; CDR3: CASSSGGEGGPYEQYF; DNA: TGTGCCAGCAGCTCCGGCGGAGAAGGAGGGCCCTACGAGCAGTACTTC
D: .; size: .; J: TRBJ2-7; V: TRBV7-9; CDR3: CASSLRGAYEQYF; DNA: TGTGCCAGCAGCTTGAGAGGCGCCTACGAGCAGTACTTC
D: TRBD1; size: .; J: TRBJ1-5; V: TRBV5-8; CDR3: CASILPGDRGSSNQPQHF; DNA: TGTGCCAGCATCCTCCCAGGGGACAGGGGTTCTAGCAATCAGCCCCAGCATTTT
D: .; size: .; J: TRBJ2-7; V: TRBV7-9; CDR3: CASSRDNAYEQYF; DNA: TGTGCCAGCAGCCGGGACAACGCCTACGAGCAGTACTTC
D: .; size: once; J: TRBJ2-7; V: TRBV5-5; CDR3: CASSLGLASYEQYF; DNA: TGTGCCAGCAGCTTGGGACTGGCCTCCTACGAGCAGTACTTC
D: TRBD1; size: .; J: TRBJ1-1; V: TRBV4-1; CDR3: CASSQVVTGVTEAFF; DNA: TGCGCCAGCAGCCAAGTGGTGACAGGGGTAACTGAAGCTTTCTTT
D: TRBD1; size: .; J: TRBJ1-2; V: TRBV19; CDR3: CASSSEGAAYNIYGYTF; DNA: TGTGCCAGTTCCAGCGAGGGGGCAGCTTACAACATCTATGGCTACACCTTC
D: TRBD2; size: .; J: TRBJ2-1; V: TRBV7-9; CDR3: CASSFSGIHHNEQFF; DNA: TGTGCCAGCAGCTTTAGCGGGATCCACCACAATGAGCAGTTCTTC
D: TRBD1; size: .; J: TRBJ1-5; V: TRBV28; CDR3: CASSLHRTGSNQPQHF; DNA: TGTGCCAGCAGTTTGCATCGGACAGGAAGCAATCAGCCCCAGCATTTT
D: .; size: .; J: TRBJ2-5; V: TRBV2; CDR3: CAIRRYGRSQETQYF; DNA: TGTGCCATCAGGAGGTACGGGAGATCCCAAGAGACCCAGTACTTC
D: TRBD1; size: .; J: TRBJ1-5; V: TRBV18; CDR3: CASSYGQGAFNQPQHF; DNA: TGTGCCAGCTCATATGGACAGGGCGCCTTCAATCAGCCCCAGCATTTT
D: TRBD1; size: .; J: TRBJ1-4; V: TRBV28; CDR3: CASQGQLEKLFF; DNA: TGTGCCAGCCAGGGACAGCTTGAAAAACTGTTTTTT
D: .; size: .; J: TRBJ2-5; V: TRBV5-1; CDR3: CASSFGETQYF; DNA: TGCGCCAGCAGCTTCGGAGAGACCCAGTACTTC
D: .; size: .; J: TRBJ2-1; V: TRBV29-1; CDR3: CSGKGTARYNEQFF; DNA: TGCAGCGGGAAGGGAACAGCCAGATACAATGAGCAGTTCTTC
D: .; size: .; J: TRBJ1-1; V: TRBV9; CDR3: CASSLQGRTEAFF; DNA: TGTGCCAGCAGCTTACAGGGAAGGACTGAAGCTTTCTTT
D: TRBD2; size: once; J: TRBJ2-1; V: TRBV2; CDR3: CASSVQLAGLNEQFF; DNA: TGTGCCAGCAGTGTTCAACTAGCGGGACTCAATGAGCAGTTCTTC
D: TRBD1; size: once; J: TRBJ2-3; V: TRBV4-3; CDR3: CASSQGQGGTDTQYF; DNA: TGCGCCAGCAGCCAAGGACAGGGGGGCACAGATACGCAGTATTTT
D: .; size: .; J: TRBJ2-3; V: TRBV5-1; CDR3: CASSLETSTDTQYF; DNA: TGCGCCAGCAGCCTGGAAACTAGCACAGATACGCAGTATTTT
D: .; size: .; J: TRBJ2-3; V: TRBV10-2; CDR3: CASSITGDTQYF; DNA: TGCGCCAGCAGTATTACTGGAGATACGCAGTATTTT
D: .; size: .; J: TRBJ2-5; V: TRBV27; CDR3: CASSSLFGETQYF; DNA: TGTGCCAGCAGTTCGCTCTTCGGGGAGACCCAGTACTTC
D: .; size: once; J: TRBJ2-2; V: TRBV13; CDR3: CASSPPGGELFF; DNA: TGTGCCAGCAGCCCGCCCGGGGGGGAGCTGTTTTTT
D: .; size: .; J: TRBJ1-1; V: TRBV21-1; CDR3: CASSPRDRGFCTEAFF; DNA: TGTGCCAGCAGCCCCCGGGACAGGGGTTTTTGCACTGAAGCTTTCTTT
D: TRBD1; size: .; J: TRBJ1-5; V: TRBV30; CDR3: CAWSVRTGGQPQHF; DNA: TGTGCCTGGAGTGTACGGACAGGGGGTCAGCCCCAGCATTTT
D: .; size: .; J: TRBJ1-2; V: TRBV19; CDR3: CASSRRHSNGYTF; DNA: TGTGCCAGTAGTAGGAGACACTCGAATGGCTACACCTTC
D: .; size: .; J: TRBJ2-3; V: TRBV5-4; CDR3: CASSAGDLTGSTQYF; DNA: TGTGCCAGCAGCGCGGGCGATTTAACAGGGAGTACGCAGTATTTT
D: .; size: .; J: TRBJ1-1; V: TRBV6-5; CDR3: CASSYDRNTEAFF; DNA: TGTGCCAGCAGTTACGACAGGAACACTGAAGCTTTCTTT
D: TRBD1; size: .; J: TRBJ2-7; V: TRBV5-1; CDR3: CASKPGQGASNEQYF; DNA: TGCGCCAGCAAACCGGGACAGGGGGCCTCGAACGAGCAGTACTTC
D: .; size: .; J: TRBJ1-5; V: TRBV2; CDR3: CASSAAGQNNQPQHF; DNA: TGTGCCAGCAGTGCAGCTGGACAGAACAATCAGCCCCAGCATTTT
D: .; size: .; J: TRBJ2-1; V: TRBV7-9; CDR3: CASSLAHLDEQFF; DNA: TGTGCCAGCAGCTTAGCGCATCTGGATGAGCAGTTCTTC
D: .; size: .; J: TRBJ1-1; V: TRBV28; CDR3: CASSGLLNTEAFF; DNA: TGTGCCAGCTCGGGGCTTTTGAACACTGAAGCTTTCTTT
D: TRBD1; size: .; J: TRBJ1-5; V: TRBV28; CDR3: CASSFPDRVGNQPQHF; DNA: TGTGCCAGCAGTTTCCCCGACAGGGTGGGGAATCAGCCCCAGCATTTT
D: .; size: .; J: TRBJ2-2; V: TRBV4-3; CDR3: CASSQDRAYTGELFF; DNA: TGCGCCAGCAGCCAAGATCGCGCCTACACCGGGGAGCTGTTTTTT
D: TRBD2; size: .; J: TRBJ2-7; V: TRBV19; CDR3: CASSNPKGAGGYEQYF; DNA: TGTGCCAGTAGTAACCCCAAAGGGGCGGGAGGCTACGAGCAGTACTTC
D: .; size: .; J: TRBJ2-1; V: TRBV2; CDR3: CASIPLRGDEQFF; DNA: TGTGCCAGCATCCCTTTGAGGGGCGATGAGCAGTTCTTC
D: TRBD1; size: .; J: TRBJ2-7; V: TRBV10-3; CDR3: CAISEQRTGNYEQYF; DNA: TGTGCCATCAGTGAGCAGAGGACAGGGAACTACGAGCAGTACTTC